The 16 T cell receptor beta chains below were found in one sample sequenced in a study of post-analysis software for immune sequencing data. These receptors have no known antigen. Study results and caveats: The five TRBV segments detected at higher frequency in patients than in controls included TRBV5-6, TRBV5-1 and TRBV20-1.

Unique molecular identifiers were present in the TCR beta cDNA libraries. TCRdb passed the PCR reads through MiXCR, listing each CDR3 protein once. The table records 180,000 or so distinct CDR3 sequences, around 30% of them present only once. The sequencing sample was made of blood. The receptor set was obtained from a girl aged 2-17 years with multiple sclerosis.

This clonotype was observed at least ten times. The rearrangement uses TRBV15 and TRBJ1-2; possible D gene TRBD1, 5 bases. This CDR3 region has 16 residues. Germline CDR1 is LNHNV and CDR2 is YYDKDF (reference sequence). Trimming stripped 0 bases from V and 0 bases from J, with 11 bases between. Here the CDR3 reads CATSREPPGTNYGYTF. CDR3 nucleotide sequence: TGTGCCACCAGCAGAGAACCCCCAGGGACTAACTATGGCTACACCTTC.

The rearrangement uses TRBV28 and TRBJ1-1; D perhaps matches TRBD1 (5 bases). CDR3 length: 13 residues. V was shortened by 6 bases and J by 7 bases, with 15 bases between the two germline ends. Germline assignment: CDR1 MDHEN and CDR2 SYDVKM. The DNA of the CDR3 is TGTGCCAGCAGGCTGAGGAAGGGGAGTGAAGCTTTCTTT. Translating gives CASRLRKGSEAFF.

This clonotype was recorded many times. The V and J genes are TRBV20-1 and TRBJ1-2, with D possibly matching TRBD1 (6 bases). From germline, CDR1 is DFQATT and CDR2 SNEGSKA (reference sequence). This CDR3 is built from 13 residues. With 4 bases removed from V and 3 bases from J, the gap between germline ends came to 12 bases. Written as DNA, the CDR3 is TGCAGTGCTACTCGGACAGCCCACTATGGCTACACCTTC. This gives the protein CSATRTAHYGYTF.

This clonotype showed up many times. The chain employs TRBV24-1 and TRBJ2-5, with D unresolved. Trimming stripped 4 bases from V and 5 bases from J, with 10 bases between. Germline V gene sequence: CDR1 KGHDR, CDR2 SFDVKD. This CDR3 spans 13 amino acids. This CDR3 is CATSDRIRETQYF. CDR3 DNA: TGTGCCACCAGTGACAGGATTCGGGAGACCCAGTACTTC.

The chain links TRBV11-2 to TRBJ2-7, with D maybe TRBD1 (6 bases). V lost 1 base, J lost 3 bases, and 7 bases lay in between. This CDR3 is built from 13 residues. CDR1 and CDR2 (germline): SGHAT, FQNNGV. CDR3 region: CASSLVDSYEQYF. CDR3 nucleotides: TGTGCCAGCAGCTTAGTGGACAGCTACGAGCAGTACTTC.

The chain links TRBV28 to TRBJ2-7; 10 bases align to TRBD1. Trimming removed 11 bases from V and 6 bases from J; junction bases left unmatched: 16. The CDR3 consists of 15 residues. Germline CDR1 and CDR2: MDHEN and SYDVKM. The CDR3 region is CAGVRGGTGVREQYF. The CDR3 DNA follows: TGTGCCGGCGTCCGGGGAGGGACAGGGGTACGCGAGCAGTACTTC.

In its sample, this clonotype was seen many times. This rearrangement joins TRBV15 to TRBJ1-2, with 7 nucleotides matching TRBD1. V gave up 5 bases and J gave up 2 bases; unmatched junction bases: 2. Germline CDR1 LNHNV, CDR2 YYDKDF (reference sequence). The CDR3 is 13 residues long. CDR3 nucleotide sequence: TGTGCCACCAGCCGGGACAGAAACTATGGCTACACCTTC. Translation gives CATSRDRNYGYTF. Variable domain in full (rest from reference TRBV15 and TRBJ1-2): DAMVIQNPRYQVTQFGKPVTLSCSQTLNHNVMYWYQQKSSQAPKLLFHYYDKDFNNEADTPDNFQSRRPNTSFCFLDIRSPGLGDTAMYLCATSRDRNYGYTFGSGTRLTVV.

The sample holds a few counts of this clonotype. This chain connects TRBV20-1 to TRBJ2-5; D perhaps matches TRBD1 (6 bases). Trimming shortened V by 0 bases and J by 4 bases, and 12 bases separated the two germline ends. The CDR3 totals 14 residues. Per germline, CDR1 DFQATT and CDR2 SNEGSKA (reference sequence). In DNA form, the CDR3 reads TGCAGTGCTAGAGATGCACAGGGTCGAGAGACCCAGTACTTC. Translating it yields CSARDAQGRETQYF.

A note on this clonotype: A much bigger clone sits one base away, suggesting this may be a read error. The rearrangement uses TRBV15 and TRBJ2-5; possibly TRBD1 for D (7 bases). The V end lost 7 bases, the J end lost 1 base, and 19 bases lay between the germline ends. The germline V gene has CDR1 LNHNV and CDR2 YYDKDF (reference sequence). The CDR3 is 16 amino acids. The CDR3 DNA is TGTGCCACCAACACAAAGAGACAGGGAGGCCAAGAGACCCAGTACTTC. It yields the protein CATNTKRQGGQETQYF.

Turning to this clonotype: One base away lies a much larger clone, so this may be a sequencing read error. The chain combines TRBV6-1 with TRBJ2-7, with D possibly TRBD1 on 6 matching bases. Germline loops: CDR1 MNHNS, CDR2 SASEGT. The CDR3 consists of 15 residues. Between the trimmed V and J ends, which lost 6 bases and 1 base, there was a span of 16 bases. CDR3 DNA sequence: TGTGCCAGCAGGGGCTTCGGGACACCTTCCTACGAGCAGTACTTC. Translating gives CASRGFGTPSYEQYF.

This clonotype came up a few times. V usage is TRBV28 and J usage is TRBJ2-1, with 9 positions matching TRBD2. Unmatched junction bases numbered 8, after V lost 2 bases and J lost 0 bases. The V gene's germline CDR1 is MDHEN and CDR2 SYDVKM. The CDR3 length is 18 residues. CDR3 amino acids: CASSLLGLAVSSYNEQFF. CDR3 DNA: TGTGCCAGCAGTTTACTGGGACTAGCTGTGAGCTCCTACAATGAGCAGTTCTTC.

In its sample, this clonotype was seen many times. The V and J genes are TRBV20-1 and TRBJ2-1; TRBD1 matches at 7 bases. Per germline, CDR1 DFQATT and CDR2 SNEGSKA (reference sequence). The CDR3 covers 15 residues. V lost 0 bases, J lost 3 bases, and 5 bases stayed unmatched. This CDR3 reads CSARDRRQGYNEQFF. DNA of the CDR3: TGCAGTGCTAGAGATCGGAGACAGGGCTACAATGAGCAGTTCTTC.

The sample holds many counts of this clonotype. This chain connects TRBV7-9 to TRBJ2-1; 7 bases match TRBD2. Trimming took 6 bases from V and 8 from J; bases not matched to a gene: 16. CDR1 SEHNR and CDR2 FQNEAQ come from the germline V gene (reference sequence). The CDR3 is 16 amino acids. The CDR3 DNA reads TGTGCCAGCAGACCAGGCCCCGGACGGGGGGATCATGAGCAGTTCTTC. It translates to CASRPGPGRGDHEQFF.

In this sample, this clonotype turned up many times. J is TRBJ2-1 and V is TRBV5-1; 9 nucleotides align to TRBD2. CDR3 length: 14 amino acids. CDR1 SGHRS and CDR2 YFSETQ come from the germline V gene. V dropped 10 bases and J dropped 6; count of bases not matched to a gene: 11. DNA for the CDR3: TGCGCCGGGAGGCGGGAGGGCAGTAGCAATGAGCAGTTCTTC. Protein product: CAGRREGSSNEQFF.

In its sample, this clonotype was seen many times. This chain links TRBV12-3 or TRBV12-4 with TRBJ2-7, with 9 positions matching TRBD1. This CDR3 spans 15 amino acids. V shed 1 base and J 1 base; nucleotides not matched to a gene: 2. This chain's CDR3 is CASSLGGTGSYEQYF. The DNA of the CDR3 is TGTGCCAGCAGTTTAGGTGGGACAGGGTCCTACGAGCAGTACTTC.

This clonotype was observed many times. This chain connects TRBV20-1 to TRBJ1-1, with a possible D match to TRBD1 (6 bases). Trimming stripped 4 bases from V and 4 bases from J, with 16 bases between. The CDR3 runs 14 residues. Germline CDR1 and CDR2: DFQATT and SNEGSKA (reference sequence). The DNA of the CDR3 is TGCAGTGCTATTTCGGGGGCGATGATCACTGAAGCTTTCTTT. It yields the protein CSAISGAMITEAFF.